Presented here are 17 T cell receptor beta chains from one specimen sequenced in a study of blood T cell repertoires in COVID-19. Repertoires were generated with immunoSEQ multiplex PCR, while TCRdb's copy carries only in-frame clones and drops some. This sample has around 260,000 clones; less than 90% occur once, and the top ten carry 4.6%. Input material: peripheral blood. These TCRs come from a man between 60 and 75 years old who had recovered from COVID-19.

V is TRBV19 and J is TRBJ2-5; possibly TRBD2 for D (6 bases). The CDR3 has 13 residues. The germline V and J ends were trimmed by 7 bases and 5 bases, with 14 bases remaining between them. Germline-derived CDR1 and CDR2 are LNHDA and SQIVND (reference sequence). This CDR3 reads CASTMGRGETQYF. DNA for the CDR3: TGTGCCAGTACCATGGGCCGGGGGGAGACCCAGTACTTC.

This clone is a singleton in its sample. V and J are TRBV6-5 and TRBJ2-3, with D uncertain. The CDR3 is made up of 11 amino acids. The germline gives CDR1 MNHEY, CDR2 SVGAGI. Trimming took 5 bases from V and 6 from J, leaving 6 bases between them. The CDR3 DNA reads TGTGCCAGCAGTACAGAGGATACGCAGTATTTT. Translated, it gives CASSTEDTQYF.

The chain couples TRBV11-2 to TRBJ1-2; D is undetermined. The CDR3 is 14 residues long. Deletions cut 0 bases from V and 6 bases from J, with 11 bases between. Germline values: CDR1 SGHAT, CDR2 FQNNGV. In nucleotides, the CDR3 is TGTGCCAGCAGCTTAGACGGCGGCACTCATGGCTACACCTTC. It translates to CASSLDGGTHGYTF.

The chain links TRBV19 to TRBJ1-5, with a tentative D call TRBD1 (5 bases). V was pared by 6 bases and J by 6 bases, with 24 bases between. CDR3 length equals 17 residues. CDR1 and CDR2 (germline): LNHDA, SQIVND (reference sequence). In DNA, the CDR3 is TGTGCCAGTAGGCAATGGCGCGGGGCAGCGTCGGGTCAGCCCCAGCATTTT. This encodes CASRQWRGAASGQPQHF.

The chain combines TRBV5-1 with TRBJ2-1; 9 bases match TRBD2. V dropped 7 bases and J dropped 8; count of bases not matched to a gene: 16. Germline V gives CDR1 SGHRS, CDR2 YFSETQ. CDR3 length equals 16 residues. DNA for the CDR3: TGCGCCAGCGCCACTGGATTCGCGGGGGGGCGCTATGAGCAGTTCTTC. Translated: CASATGFAGGRYEQFF. Based on the CDR3 plus reference TRBV5-1 and TRBJ2-1, the full variable domain is KAGVTQTPRYLIKTRGQQVTLSCSPISGHRSVSWYQQTPGQGLQFLFEYFSETQRNKGNFPGRFSGRQFSNSRSEMNVSTLELGDSALYLCASATGFAGGRYEQFFGPGTRLTVL.

The V call is TRBV3-1 (or the pseudogene TRBV3-2), the J call TRBJ1-5; possibly TRBD1 for D (6 bases). V was pared by 1 base and J by 3 bases, with 16 bases between. This CDR3 region has 17 residues. Germline CDR1 LGHDT, CDR2 YNNKEL (reference sequence). The CDR3, as DNA: TGTGCCAGCAGCCAAGGAGGTGGCGGGGGCGCCAATCAGCCCCAGCATTTT. Protein sequence: CASSQGGGGGANQPQHF.

In regard to this clone: Other DNA sequences of this sample code for an identical CDR3. V and J are TRBV18 and TRBJ2-1; 8 nucleotides match TRBD1. With V trimmed by 4 bases and J by 5 bases, 4 bases remained unmatched. The CDR3 spans 14 residues. The germline CDR1 and CDR2 sequences are KGHSH and LQKENI. The CDR3 reads CASSRDRKNNEQFF. DNA for the CDR3: TGTGCCAGCTCACGGGACAGGAAAAACAATGAGCAGTTCTTC.

The J gene is TRBJ2-5, the V gene TRBV7-2; D is possibly TRBD2 (6 bases). There are 14 residues in the CDR3. Trimming cost V 3 bases and J 1 base, with 9 bases left between them. Germline loops: CDR1 SGHTA, CDR2 FQGNSA. CDR3 protein: CASSFGGAQETQYF. The DNA of the CDR3 is TGTGCCAGCAGCTTTGGCGGGGCCCAAGAGACCCAGTACTTC.

The gene calls are TRBV18 and TRBJ1-4; a weak D match, TRBD1 (6 bases). The germline V gene encodes CDR1 KGHSH and CDR2 LQKENI. The CDR3 is made up of 14 amino acids. The V end was cut by 3 bases, the J end by 6 bases, with 11 bases between. The CDR3: CASSPRQADEKLFF. The CDR3 nucleotides are TGTGCCAGCTCACCGAGACAGGCGGATGAAAAACTGTTTTTT.

This rearrangement joins TRBV30 to TRBJ2-5; 8 bases are a match to TRBD2. The CDR3 contains 15 residues. The germline gives CDR1 GTSNPN, CDR2 SVGIG (reference sequence). The V and J ends lost 3 bases and 2 bases, in that order; junction bases with no gene match: 8. The CDR3: CAWSPLAGSQETQYF. CDR3 coding DNA: TGTGCCTGGAGCCCCTTAGCGGGAAGTCAAGAGACCCAGTACTTC. Variable domain in full (rest from reference TRBV30 and TRBJ2-5): SQTIHQWPATLVQPVGSPLSLECTVEGTSNPNLYWYRQAAGRGLQLLFYSVGIGQISSEVPQNLSASRPQDRQFILSSKKLLLSDSGFYLCAWSPLAGSQETQYFGPGTRLLVL.

The rearrangement uses TRBV24-1 and TRBJ2-1; TRBD2 matches 8 bases. Germline-derived CDR1 and CDR2 are KGHDR and SFDVKD. This CDR3 is built from 14 residues. V lost 7 bases, J lost 2 bases, and 3 bases stayed unmatched. This chain's CDR3 is CATSLGGAYNEQFF. The CDR3, as DNA: TGTGCCACCAGCCTCGGGGGGGCCTACAATGAGCAGTTCTTC.

The count of this clone is one. This sequence joins TRBV7-2 and TRBJ1-6; TRBD1 matches at 7 bases. Looked up from germline, CDR1 is SGHTA and CDR2 is FQGNSA. Trimming removed 5 bases from V and 10 bases from J; junction bases left unmatched: 8. The CDR3 sequence is 14 residues long. The DNA of the CDR3 is TGTGCCAGCAGCCCCTTGACAGGGACCTCACCCCTCCACTTT. It encodes CASSPLTGTSPLHF. Full variable domain (missing parts from reference TRBV7-2 and TRBJ1-6): GAGVSQSPSNKVTEKGKDVELRCDPISGHTALYWYRQSLGQGLEFLIYFQGNSAPDKSGLPSDRFSAERTGGSVSTLTIQRTQQEDSAVYLCASSPLTGTSPLHFGNGTRLTVT.

This clone appeared a single time. The rearrangement links TRBV11-2 to TRBJ2-1, with 9 nucleotides matching TRBD1. The J segment lost 2 bases and the V segment lost 5 bases, leaving 10 bases of the junction unmatched. Germline V gene lookup returns CDR1 SGHAT and CDR2 FQNNGV. The CDR3 loop spans 17 amino acids. As DNA, the CDR3 is TGTGCCAGCAGCATAAAGCCGGGACAGGGTACCTACAATGAGCAGTTCTTC. It is translated as CASSIKPGQGTYNEQFF.

The chain has TRBV19 and TRBJ2-3; the D is unclear. This CDR3 comprises 14 residues. Germline assignment: CDR1 LNHDA and CDR2 SQIVND (reference sequence). With 6 bases removed from V and 0 bases from J, the gap between germline ends came to 10 bases. CDR3 sequence (DNA): TGTGCCAGTAGCCCGACAACCAGCACAGATACGCAGTATTTT. Amino acid sequence: CASSPTTSTDTQYF.

The genes are TRBV5-5 and TRBJ2-5; D gene uncertain. V shed 1 base and J shed 5 bases, with 6 bases lying between them. This CDR3 region has 12 residues. Looked up from germline, CDR1 is SGHKS and CDR2 is YYEKEE (reference sequence). The CDR3 nucleotides are TGTGCCAGCAGCTTGAATTCGGAGACCCAGTACTTC. Its translation is CASSLNSETQYF.

The rearrangement uses TRBV19 and TRBJ1-5; 9 bases line up with TRBD1. The J segment lost 6 bases and the V segment lost 4 bases, leaving 7 bases of the junction unmatched. The germline CDR1 and CDR2 sequences are LNHDA and SQIVND (reference sequence). The CDR3 is made up of 15 amino acids. The DNA of the CDR3 is TGTGCCAGTAGTACTTACAGGGGGCAACGTCAGCCCCAGCATTTT. Its translation: CASSTYRGQRQPQHF.

The DNA of the CDR3 is TGCGCCAGCAGGACAGGGCCCTCCTACGAGCAGTACTTC. Protein sequence: CASRTGPSYEQYF. The V call is TRBV5-1, the J call TRBJ2-7; 7 positions agree with TRBD1. The CDR3 totals 13 residues. The germline CDR1 and CDR2 sequences are SGHRS and YFSETQ. Trimming took 5 bases from V and 0 from J; bases not matched to a gene: 2.